The 15 T cell receptor beta chains in this list originate from one sample, sequenced in a study of T cells in Graves' hyperthyroidism and ophthalmopathy (dated by TCRdb to the late 2010s). Libraries came from multiplex PCR. The instrument given in TCRdb is Illumina HiSeq 2000. The TCR beta CDR3 regions were amplified from the RNA transcripts. For the first round of RT-PCR on the TCR CDR3, the HTBI primer set was used together with the Qiagen OneStep RT-PCR kit. TCRdb reanalyzed the raw reads on its own, using fastp at Q25 for trimming and MiXCR for clone calling, and kept in-frame beta chains. Each CDR3 protein appears once, grouped with its most common genes and DNA. This sample comprises over 350,000 distinct CDR3 sequences, over 12% of them detected only once. The top ten clonotypes cover 25% to 30% of the sample. The sample consisted of blood. The receptors come from a man aged 50-59 years with Graves' ophthalmopathy.

This clonotype was seen many times. The rearrangement joins TRBV20-1 to TRBJ2-1; D is perhaps TRBD2 (8 bases). The CDR3 covers 15 residues. Germline loops: CDR1 DFQATT, CDR2 SNEGSKA (reference sequence). V was trimmed by 6 bases and J by 6 bases, leaving 21 bases between them. This CDR3 is CSATSGGTSINEQFF. The CDR3 nucleotides are TGCAGTGCCACTTCAGGGGGGACTAGTATCAATGAGCAGTTCTTC.

This clonotype was picked up many times. The CDR3 region has the DNA TGTGCCAGCAGTGAAGCGATAGCGGGACGGTCCTACAATGAGCAGTTCTTC. This sequence encodes CASSEAIAGRSYNEQFF. The gene calls are TRBV6-1 and TRBJ2-1; 8 nucleotides agree with TRBD2. Germline CDR1 is MNHNS and CDR2 is SASEGT. The V gene end was trimmed by 0 bases and the J gene end by 1 base; junction bases not matched to a gene: 5. The CDR3 loop spans 17 amino acids.

In its sample, this clonotype was seen many times. The chain links TRBV7-2 to TRBJ1-2; D is possibly TRBD1 (5 bases). The germline V gene encodes CDR1 SGHTA and CDR2 FQGNSA. The CDR3 extends over 15 amino acids. With 6 bases removed from V and 0 bases from J, the gap between germline ends came to 14 bases. CDR3 amino acids: CASRTDPTPNYGYTF. CDR3 sequence (DNA): TGTGCCAGCAGGACAGACCCCACACCTAACTATGGCTACACCTTC.

This clonotype was found a few times. The CDR3 DNA reads as TGCGCCAGCGGGCCCGGCGGGAGTCTCATCGGGGAGACCCAGTACTTC. Amino acids: CASGPGGSLIGETQYF. V usage is TRBV5-1 and J usage is TRBJ2-5; 7 nucleotides match TRBD2. The CDR3 is 16 residues long. Germline CDR1 and CDR2: SGHRS and YFSETQ. V gave up 7 bases and J gave up 5 bases; unmatched junction bases: 17. Full variable domain (outside the CDR3, taken from reference TRBV5-1 and TRBJ2-5): KAGVTQTPRYLIKTRGQQVTLSCSPISGHRSVSWYQQTPGQGLQFLFEYFSETQRNKGNFPGRFSGRQFSNSRSEMNVSTLELGDSALYLCASGPGGSLIGETQYFGPGTRLLVL.

Many counts were recorded for this clonotype. The J gene is TRBJ2-7, the V gene TRBV5-1; a weak D match, TRBD2 (6 bases). V lost 2 bases to trimming and J lost 2 bases, with 14 bases between them. Germline CDR1 and CDR2: SGHRS and YFSETQ. This CDR3 contains 15 residues. CDR3 residues: CASSFGSGGAYEQYF. Written as DNA, the CDR3 is TGCGCCAGCAGCTTTGGCTCCGGGGGTGCCTACGAGCAGTACTTC.

The CDR3 nucleotides read TGTGCCAGCAGCTTAGGGATCGGGTTTGTCTACGAGCAGTACTTC. Translated, it gives CASSLGIGFVYEQYF. The V and J genes are TRBV7-2 and TRBJ2-7; D unresolved. Trimming removed 1 base from V and 3 bases from J, with 13 bases in between. The CDR3 is 15 amino acids. Germline values: CDR1 SGHTA, CDR2 FQGNSA.

The chain's CDR3 is CASSIPRGRNQPQHF. CDR3 nucleotide sequence: TGTGCCAGCAGCATCCCTAGGGGGAGAAATCAGCCCCAGCATTTT. This rearrangement joins TRBV6-2 or TRBV6-3 to TRBJ1-5; D possibly corresponds to TRBD1 (6 bases). This CDR3 spans 15 amino acids. Trimming stripped 6 bases from V and 4 bases from J, with 16 bases between. In germline, CDR1 is MNHEY, CDR2 SVGEGT.

The chain links TRBV5-1 to TRBJ2-3; 12 bases agree with TRBD2. V lost 1 base and J lost 0; bases outside the gene matches: 12. The CDR3 runs 20 residues. The V gene's germline CDR1 is SGHRS and CDR2 YFSETQ. CDR3 residues: CASSLYVPSGRAASTDTQYF. The DNA of the CDR3 is TGCGCCAGCAGCTTGTACGTCCCTAGCGGGAGGGCCGCGAGCACAGATACGCAGTATTTT.

The sample holds many counts of this clonotype. The chain couples TRBV12-3 or TRBV12-4 to TRBJ1-3; D call uncertain. CDR3 length: 12 amino acids. Trimming shortened V by 8 bases and J by 7 bases, and 12 bases separated the two germline ends. The CDR3 loop reads CASGHNRNTIYF. DNA for the CDR3: TGTGCCAGCGGCCATAACCGGAACACCATATATTTT.

The table lists this clonotype with a few counts. The chain is built from TRBV4-2 and TRBJ1-1, with D perhaps matching TRBD1 (6 bases). From germline, CDR1 is LGHNA and CDR2 YNFKEQ. The V and J ends lost 0 bases and 1 base respectively, with 18 bases between them. CDR3 length: 18 residues. The CDR3 region has the DNA TGTGCCAGCAGCCAAGAGGTGGGGCACAGGGTTCCGAACACTGAAGCTTTCTTT. Residues: CASSQEVGHRVPNTEAFF.

This clonotype was observed at least ten times. The chain uses TRBV20-1 and TRBJ1-5, with 10 bases fitting TRBD1. Germline-derived CDR1 and CDR2 are DFQATT and SNEGSKA (reference sequence). The CDR3 consists of 12 residues. The J segment lost 5 bases and the V segment lost 5 bases, leaving 0 bases of the junction unmatched. DNA of the CDR3: TGCAGTGCTGGGACAGGGGATCAGCCCCAGCATTTT. It is translated as CSAGTGDQPQHF.

This clonotype was observed many times. The chain joins TRBV2 to TRBJ2-7; D is perhaps TRBD1 (5 bases). Germline values: CDR1 SNHLY, CDR2 FYNNEI. The CDR3 covers 14 residues. The V gene lost 7 bases and the J gene lost 0 bases, with 13 bases spanning the gap. CDR3 DNA: TGTGCCAGCACAGACAGAGGATTCTCCTACGAGCAGTACTTC. Translation: CASTDRGFSYEQYF.

This clonotype occurred many times. The J gene is TRBJ2-7, the V gene TRBV7-9; D possibly uses TRBD1 or TRBD2 (6 bases each). The CDR3 spans 15 residues. Trimming shortened V by 5 bases and J by 0 bases, and 14 bases separated the two germline ends. Germline CDR1 reads SEHNR; CDR2 reads FQNEAQ (reference sequence). The chain's CDR3 is CASSAGGRASYEQYF. The CDR3 DNA is TGTGCCAGCAGCGCTGGGGGGCGGGCCTCCTACGAGCAGTACTTC.

This clonotype was seen only a few times. This sequence joins TRBV7-6 and TRBJ2-2; TRBD2 matches 14 bases. This CDR3 contains 17 residues. Trimming cost V 5 bases and J 6 bases; bases outside gene matches: 8. Germline lookup yields CDR1 SGHVS and CDR2 FNYEAQ. The CDR3 DNA follows: TGTGCCAGCAGCCAATCCCGGGGACTAGCGGGAGCCGGGGAGCTGTTTTTT. Its translation is CASSQSRGLAGAGELFF. The full variable domain, its missing parts supplied by reference TRBV7-6 and TRBJ2-2, is GAGVSQSPRYKVTKRGQDVALRCDPISGHVSLYWYRQALGQGPEFLTYFNYEAQQDKSGLPNDRFSAERPEGSISTLTIQRTEQRDSAMYRCASSQSRGLAGAGELFFGEGSRLTVL.

In this sample, this clonotype turned up many times. The chain is built from TRBV12-3 or TRBV12-4 and TRBJ1-6; unclear D gene. V lost 5 bases and J 9 bases, leaving 14 bases between the germline ends. This CDR3 has 14 amino acids. The CDR3 DNA is TGTGCCAGCAGTCTGAGCGGTCATAGTTCACCCCTCCACTTT. Protein sequence: CASSLSGHSSPLHF.